Presented here are 12 T cell receptor beta chains from one specimen sequenced in a study of human T cells and chemical hapten exposure. The time point is: pre-sensitization, week 0. The treatment was: therapeutic diphenylcyclopropenone sensitization with weekly scalp DPC. TCRdb used MiXCR to reprocess the RACE reads, holding one entry per CDR3 protein. In the table there are 270,000 or so distinct CDR3 sequences, 7.5% to 9% of which are singletons. The sample in question was whole blood, obtained in connection with sensitization to the hapten diphenylcyclopropenone (DPC). These receptors were taken from a man aged 18 to 29 with alopecia areata. Some clones in this sample may be carry-over from other donors' samples.

In its sample, this clonotype was seen many times. The chain couples TRBV27 to TRBJ1-2, with unresolved D. The length of the CDR3 is 13 residues. Germline values: CDR1 MNHEY, CDR2 SMNVEV (reference sequence). V gave up 0 bases and J gave up 4 bases, with 6 bases separating them. The CDR3 sequence: CASSLSGVYGYTF. CDR3 DNA: TGTGCCAGCAGTTTATCCGGGGTCTATGGCTACACCTTC.

The chain recombines TRBV6-5 with TRBJ1-3, with D uncertain. Trimming took off 5 bases at V and 4 bases at J, with 18 bases between the two ends. Per the germline V gene, CDR1 is MNHEY and CDR2 is SVGAGI. The CDR3 spans 16 residues. The CDR3 region is CASSAPRRAQGNTIYF. In nucleotides, the CDR3 is TGTGCCAGCAGTGCGCCCCGACGGGCACAAGGAAACACCATATATTTT.

This clonotype was recorded at least ten times. The chain carries TRBV12-3 or TRBV12-4 and TRBJ2-3, with 8 bases fitting TRBD1. There are 14 residues in the CDR3. Trimming took 3 bases from V and 2 from J; bases not matched to a gene: 1. The CDR3 here is CASSLDRVTDTQYF. The CDR3 nucleotides are TGTGCCAGCAGTTTGGACAGGGTCACAGATACGCAGTATTTT.

Judged by abundance, this clonotype is medium-sized (0.01 to 0.1%). J is TRBJ2-2 and V is TRBV4-3; TRBD1 might be the D (6 bases). Deletions cut 1 base from V and 2 bases from J, with 17 bases between. From germline, CDR1 is LGHNA and CDR2 YSLEER. There are 18 residues in the CDR3. The CDR3 bases are TGCGCCAGCAGCCAAGGGCGAGCCCGACAGGCTAACACCGGGGAGCTGTTTTTT. Protein sequence: CASSQGRARQANTGELFF.

This clonotype was detected only a few times. CDR3 sequence reads: CSVPGRGGGGEKLFF. The CDR3 region has the DNA TGCAGCGTTCCCGGGCGAGGTGGAGGAGGGGAAAAACTGTTTTTT. The rearrangement uses TRBV29-1 and TRBJ1-4, with no clear D. This CDR3 is built from 15 residues. Germline V gene lookup returns CDR1 SQVTM and CDR2 ANQGSEA. V was pared by 5 bases and J by 8 bases, with 21 bases between.

This sequence joins TRBV25-1 and TRBJ2-5; tentatively, D is TRBD2 (6 bases). Trimming removed 6 bases at V and 4 bases at J, with 18 bases between. Per germline, CDR1 MGHDK and CDR2 SYGVNS. The CDR3 is 15 amino acids. CDR3 DNA: TGTGCCAGCAGCAACCCGGGACTGAGGGGAGAGACCCAGTACTTC. Protein sequence: CASSNPGLRGETQYF.

This clonotype was seen a handful of times. The chain is built from TRBV7-2 and TRBJ2-5; 10 bases fit TRBD2. The CDR3 consists of 13 residues. V dropped 2 bases and J dropped 9; count of bases not matched to a gene: 3. From germline, CDR1 is SGHTA and CDR2 FQGNSA. The CDR3 DNA reads TGTGCCAGCAGCTTAAGCGGGGGGGGCCCCCAGTACTTC. This codes for CASSLSGGGPQYF.

This chain joins TRBV7-9 and TRBJ1-1; TRBD1 might be the D (5 bases). This CDR3 contains 16 residues. The germline V gene encodes CDR1 SEHNR and CDR2 FQNEAQ (reference sequence). Trimming took off 6 bases at V and 6 bases at J, with 23 bases between the two ends. CDR3 nucleotides: TGTGCCAGCAGTCGGCCGGGGCCCCTAAAGGTGGCTGAAGCTTTCTTT. This encodes CASSRPGPLKVAEAFF.

This clonotype was seen more than once but under ten times. The gene calls are TRBV7-2 and TRBJ2-5; D unclear. Germline CDR1 is SGHTA and CDR2 is FQGNSA. The V end was cut by 0 bases, the J end by 5 bases, with 7 bases between. This CDR3 is built from 13 residues. CDR3 sequence (DNA): TGTGCCAGCAGCTTAGCGCTCCCGGAGACCCAGTACTTC. Its protein is CASSLALPETQYF.

This clonotype was seen at least ten times. This chain uses TRBV7-2 with TRBJ2-3; tentatively, D is TRBD2 (7 bases). CDR1 SGHTA and CDR2 FQGNSA come from the germline V gene. V was cut by 0 bases and J by 4 bases, with 14 bases left in between. CDR3 length equals 16 residues. The DNA of the CDR3 is TGTGCCAGCAGCTTAGCGGGGGGGGCCGGTTCAGATACGCAGTATTTT. This codes for CASSLAGGAGSDTQYF.

The V and J genes are TRBV2 and TRBJ2-4; 10 bases are shared with TRBD1. The germline gives CDR1 SNHLY, CDR2 FYNNEI. The CDR3 loop spans 12 amino acids. Trimming cost V 6 bases and J 12 bases; bases outside gene matches: 5. In DNA, the CDR3 is TGTGCCAGCAGCGCCGGGACAGGGGATCAGTACTTC. It encodes CASSAGTGDQYF.

The chain has TRBV12-3 or TRBV12-4 and TRBJ2-7; TRBD1 aligns across 9 bases. The V and J ends lost 2 bases and 6 bases, in that order; junction bases with no gene match: 11. The CDR3 length is 16 residues. The CDR3 bases are TGTGCCAGCAGTTTAAAGAGCGGGACAGGGTCAGCCGAGCAGTACTTC. Its translation is CASSLKSGTGSAEQYF.